This T cell receptor beta chain was captured in a study of vaccination and CD4 T cells after COVID-19. Study-wide points: Among those convalescent, a median roughly 90% of reactive clones emerged solely post-vaccination.

Details on this clonotype: Antigen unknown.

With the Oncomine TCR Beta short-read assay, DNA from cultured CD4+ T cells was sequenced. TCRdb reprocessed the PCR reads via MiXCR and lists one record per CDR3 protein. The sample includes several thousand distinct CDR3 sequences, 45% to 60% of them seen just once. The treatment was: approximately 9-day PBMC culture with coronavirus spike peptide pools or control peptides (ViraFEST assay). First, ViraFEST expanded antigen-specific T cells with peptide pools, and next it sequenced the TCRs. The CDR3 length is 14 residues. Germline loops: CDR1 MNHEY, CDR2 SVGAGI. Trimming left V 4 bases short and J 0 bases short, with 7 bases between.

The clonotype comes from a human donor who had recovered from COVID-19. The sample comprised CD4+ T cells from blood, cultured in vitro. V gene TRBV6-5 combines with J gene TRBJ1-3, with unresolved D. The CDR3 is CASSLSISGNTIYF. The CDR3 region has the DNA TGTGCCAGCAGTTTATCTATCTCTGGAAACACCATATATTTT.